This T cell receptor beta chain derives from a study of T cell repertoires in cytomegalovirus infection. Across the whole study: The study used recently identified HLA-C-restricted and well-studied HLA-B-restricted CMV epitopes. Matching HLA type, along with CMV infection, was indicated by public TCR beta signatures.

Study conclusions and caveats: Cumulated frequencies of public TCR beta families served to identify carriers of CMV plus the relevant HLA.

The CDR3 runs to 16 residues. The ends were cut back, 6 bases at V and 0 bases at J, with 15 bases in the middle. Ten or more counts support this clonotype. Its antigen is currently unknown. TCRdb called the reads again in MiXCR, with one record for every CDR3 protein. This table has around 800,000 distinct CDR3 sequences, approximately 32% appearing once. The TCR was taken from a human donor in good health (CMV status not recorded). Some clones in this sample may be carry-over from other donors' samples. This rearrangement joins TRBV12-3 or TRBV12-4 to TRBJ1-5; D might be TRBD1 (5 bases). Sequencing was performed on cultured CD8+ T cells from PBMCs, taken from culture after CMV antigen stimulation. CDR3 nucleotide sequence: TGTGCCAGCAGCCCCCTCAGGGCTAATAGCAATCAGCCCCAGCATTTT. Its translation: CASSPLRANSNQPQHF.